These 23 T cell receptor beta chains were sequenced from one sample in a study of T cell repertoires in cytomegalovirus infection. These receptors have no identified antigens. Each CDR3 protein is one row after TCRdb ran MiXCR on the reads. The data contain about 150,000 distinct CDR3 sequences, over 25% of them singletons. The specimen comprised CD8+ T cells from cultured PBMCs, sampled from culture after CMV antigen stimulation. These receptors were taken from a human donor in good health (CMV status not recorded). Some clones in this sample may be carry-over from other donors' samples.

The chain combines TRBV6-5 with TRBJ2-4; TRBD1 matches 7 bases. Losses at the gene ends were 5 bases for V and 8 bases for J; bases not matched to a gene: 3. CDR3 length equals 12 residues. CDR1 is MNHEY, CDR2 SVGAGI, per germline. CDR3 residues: CASSGQADIQYF. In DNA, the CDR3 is TGTGCCAGCAGTGGACAGGCGGACATTCAGTACTTC.

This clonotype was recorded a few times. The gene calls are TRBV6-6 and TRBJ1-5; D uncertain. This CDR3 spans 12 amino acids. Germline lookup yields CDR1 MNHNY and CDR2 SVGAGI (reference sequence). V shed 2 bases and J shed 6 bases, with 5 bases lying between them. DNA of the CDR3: TGTGCCAGCAGTTACGTGCCTCAGCCCCAGCATTTT. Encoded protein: CASSYVPQPQHF.

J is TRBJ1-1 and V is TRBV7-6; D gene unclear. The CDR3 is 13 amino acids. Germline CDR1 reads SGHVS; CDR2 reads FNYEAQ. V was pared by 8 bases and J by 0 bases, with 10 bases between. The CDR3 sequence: CASGWSLNTEAFF. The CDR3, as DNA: TGTGCCAGCGGGTGGAGCCTGAACACTGAAGCTTTCTTT.

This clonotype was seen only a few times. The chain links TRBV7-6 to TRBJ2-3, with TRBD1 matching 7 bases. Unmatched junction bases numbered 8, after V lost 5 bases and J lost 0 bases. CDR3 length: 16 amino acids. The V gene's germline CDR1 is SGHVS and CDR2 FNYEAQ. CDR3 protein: CASSTRQGGSTDTQYF. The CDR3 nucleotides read TGTGCCAGCAGCACCAGACAGGGTGGAAGCACAGATACGCAGTATTTT.

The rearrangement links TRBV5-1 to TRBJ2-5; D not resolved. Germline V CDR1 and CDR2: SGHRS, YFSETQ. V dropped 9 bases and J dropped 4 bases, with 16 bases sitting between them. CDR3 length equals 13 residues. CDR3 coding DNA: TGCGCCACCAGGCCACCCCTCACAGAGACCCAGTACTTC. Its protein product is CATRPPLTETQYF.

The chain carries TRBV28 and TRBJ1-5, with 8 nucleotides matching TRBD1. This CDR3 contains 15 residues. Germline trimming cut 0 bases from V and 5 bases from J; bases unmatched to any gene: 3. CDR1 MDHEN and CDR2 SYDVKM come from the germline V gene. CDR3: CASSLWTGEDQPQHF. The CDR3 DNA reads TGTGCCAGCAGTTTATGGACAGGGGAAGATCAGCCCCAGCATTTT.

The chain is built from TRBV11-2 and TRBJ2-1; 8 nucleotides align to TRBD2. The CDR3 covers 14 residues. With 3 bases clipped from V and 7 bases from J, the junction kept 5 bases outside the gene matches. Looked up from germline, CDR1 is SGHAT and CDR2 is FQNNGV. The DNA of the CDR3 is TGTGCCAGCAGCTTCCTACTAGCGGAGAATGAGCAGTTCTTC. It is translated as CASSFLLAENEQFF. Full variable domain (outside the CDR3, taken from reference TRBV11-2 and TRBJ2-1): EAGVAQSPRYKIIEKRQSVAFWCNPISGHATLYWYQQILGQGPKLLIQFQNNGVVDDSQLPKDRFSAERLKGVDSTLKIQPAKLEDSAVYLCASSFLLAENEQFFGPGTRLTVL.

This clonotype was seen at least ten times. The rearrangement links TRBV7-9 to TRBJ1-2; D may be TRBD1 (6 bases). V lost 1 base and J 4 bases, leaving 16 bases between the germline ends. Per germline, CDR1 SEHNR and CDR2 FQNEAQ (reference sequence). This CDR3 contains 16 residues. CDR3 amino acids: CASSLGGGGDPYGYTF. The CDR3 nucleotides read TGTGCCAGCAGCTTAGGGGGCGGGGGCGACCCCTATGGCTACACCTTC.

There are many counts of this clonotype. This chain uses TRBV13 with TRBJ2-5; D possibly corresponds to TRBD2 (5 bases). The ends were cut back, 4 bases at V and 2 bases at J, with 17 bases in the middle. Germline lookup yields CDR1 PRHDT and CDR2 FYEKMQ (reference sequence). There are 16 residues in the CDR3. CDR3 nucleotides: TGTGCCAGCAGCTCCGCCTTCGAGGGAATTCAAGAGACCCAGTACTTC. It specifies CASSSAFEGIQETQYF.

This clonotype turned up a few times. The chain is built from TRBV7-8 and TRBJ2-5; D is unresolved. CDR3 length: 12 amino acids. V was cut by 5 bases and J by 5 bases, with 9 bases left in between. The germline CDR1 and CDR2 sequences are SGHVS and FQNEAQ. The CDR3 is CASSLSGETQYF. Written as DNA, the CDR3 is TGTGCCAGCAGCCTCTCTGGGGAGACCCAGTACTTC. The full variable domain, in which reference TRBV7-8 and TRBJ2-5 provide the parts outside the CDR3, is GAGVSQSPRYKVAKRGQDVALRCDPISGHVSLFWYQQALGQGPEFLTYFQNEAQLDKSGLPSDRFFAERPEGSVSTLKIQRTQQEDSAVYLCASSLSGETQYFGPGTRLLVL.

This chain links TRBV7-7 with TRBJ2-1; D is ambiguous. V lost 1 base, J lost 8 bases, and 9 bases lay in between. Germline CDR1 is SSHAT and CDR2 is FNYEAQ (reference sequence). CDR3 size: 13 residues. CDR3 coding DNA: TGTGCCAGCAGCTTAGAAGTATCGGATGAGCAGTTCTTC. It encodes CASSLEVSDEQFF.

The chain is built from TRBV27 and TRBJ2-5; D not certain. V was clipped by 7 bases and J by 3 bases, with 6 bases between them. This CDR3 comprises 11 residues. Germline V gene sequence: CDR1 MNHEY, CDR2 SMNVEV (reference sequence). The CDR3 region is CASIPEETQYF. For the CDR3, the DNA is TGTGCCAGCATACCAGAAGAGACCCAGTACTTC.

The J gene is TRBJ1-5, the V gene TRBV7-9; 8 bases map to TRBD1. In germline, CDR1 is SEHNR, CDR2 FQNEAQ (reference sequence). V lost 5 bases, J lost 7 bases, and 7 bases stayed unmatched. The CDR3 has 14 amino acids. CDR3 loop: CASSLGQGEQPQHF. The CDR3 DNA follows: TGTGCCAGCAGCCTCGGACAGGGAGAACAGCCCCAGCATTTT.

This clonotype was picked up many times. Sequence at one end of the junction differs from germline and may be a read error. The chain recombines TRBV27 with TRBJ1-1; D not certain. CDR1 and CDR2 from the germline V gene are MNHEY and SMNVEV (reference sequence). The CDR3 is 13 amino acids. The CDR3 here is CASSLVGNTEAFF. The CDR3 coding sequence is TGCGCCAGCAGCTTGGTTGGGAACACTGAAGCTTTCTTT.

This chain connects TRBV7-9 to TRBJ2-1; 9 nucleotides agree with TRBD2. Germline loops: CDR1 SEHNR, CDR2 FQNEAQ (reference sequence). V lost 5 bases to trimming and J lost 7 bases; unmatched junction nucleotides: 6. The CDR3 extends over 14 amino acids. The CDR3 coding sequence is TGTGCCAGCAGCACCCCGGGACTAGCAAATGAGCAGTTCTTC. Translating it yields CASSTPGLANEQFF. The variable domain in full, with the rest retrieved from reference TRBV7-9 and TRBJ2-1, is DTGVSQNPRHKITKRGQNVTFRCDPISEHNRLYWYRQTLGQGPEFLTYFQNEAQLEKSRLLSDRFSAERPKGSFSTLEIQRTEQGDSAMYLCASSTPGLANEQFFGPGTRLTVL.

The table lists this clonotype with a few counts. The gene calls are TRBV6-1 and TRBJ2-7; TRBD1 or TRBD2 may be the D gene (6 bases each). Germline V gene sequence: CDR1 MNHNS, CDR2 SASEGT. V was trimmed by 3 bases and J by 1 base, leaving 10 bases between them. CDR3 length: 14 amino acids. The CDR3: CASSDWGASYEQYF. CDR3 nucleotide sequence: TGTGCCAGCAGTGATTGGGGGGCGTCCTACGAGCAGTACTTC.

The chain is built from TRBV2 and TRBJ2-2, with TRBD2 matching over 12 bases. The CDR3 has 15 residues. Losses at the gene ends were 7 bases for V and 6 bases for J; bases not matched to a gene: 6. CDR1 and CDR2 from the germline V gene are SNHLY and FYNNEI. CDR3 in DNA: TGTGCCAGCAAAACCGCTAGCGGGGGGGCCGGGGAGCTGTTTTTT. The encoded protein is CASKTASGGAGELFF.

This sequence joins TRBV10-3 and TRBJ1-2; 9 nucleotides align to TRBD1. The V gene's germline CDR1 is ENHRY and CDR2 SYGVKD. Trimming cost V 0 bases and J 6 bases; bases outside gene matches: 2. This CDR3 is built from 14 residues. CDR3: CAISESTGGHGYTF. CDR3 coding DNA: TGTGCCATCAGTGAGTCGACAGGGGGACATGGCTACACCTTC.

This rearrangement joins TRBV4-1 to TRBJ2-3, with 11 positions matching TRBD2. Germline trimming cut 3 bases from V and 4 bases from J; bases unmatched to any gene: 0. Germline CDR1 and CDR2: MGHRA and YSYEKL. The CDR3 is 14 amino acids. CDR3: CASSQTSGADTQYF. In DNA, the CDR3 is TGCGCCAGCAGCCAGACTAGCGGGGCAGATACGCAGTATTTT.

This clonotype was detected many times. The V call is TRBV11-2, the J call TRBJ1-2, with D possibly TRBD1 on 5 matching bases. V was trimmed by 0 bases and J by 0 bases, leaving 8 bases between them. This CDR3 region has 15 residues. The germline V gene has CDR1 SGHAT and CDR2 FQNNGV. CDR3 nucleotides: TGTGCCAGCAGCTTAGATCCGGGGGCTAACTATGGCTACACCTTC. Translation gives CASSLDPGANYGYTF.

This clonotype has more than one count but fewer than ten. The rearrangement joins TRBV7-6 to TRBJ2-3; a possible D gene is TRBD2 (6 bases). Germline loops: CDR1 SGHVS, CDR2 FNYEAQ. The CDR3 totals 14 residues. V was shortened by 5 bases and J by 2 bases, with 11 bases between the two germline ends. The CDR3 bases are TGTGCCAGCAGCCGGACTACCTACACAGATACGCAGTATTTT. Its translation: CASSRTTYTDTQYF.

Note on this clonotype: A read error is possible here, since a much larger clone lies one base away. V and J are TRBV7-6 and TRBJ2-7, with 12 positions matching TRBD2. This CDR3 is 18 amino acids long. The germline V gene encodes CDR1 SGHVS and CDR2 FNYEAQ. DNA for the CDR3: TGTGCCGGCAGCTTAAGGGCTGGACTAGCGGGGACCTCCTACGAGCAGTACTTC. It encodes CAGSLRAGLAGTSYEQYF.

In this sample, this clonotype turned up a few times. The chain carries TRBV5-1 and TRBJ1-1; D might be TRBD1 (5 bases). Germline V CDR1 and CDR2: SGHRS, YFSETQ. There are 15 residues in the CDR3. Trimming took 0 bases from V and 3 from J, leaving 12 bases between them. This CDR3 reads CASSLGEGLDTEAFF. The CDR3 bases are TGCGCCAGCAGCTTGGGAGAGGGGTTGGACACTGAAGCTTTCTTT.